This TCR beta chain originates from a study of cytomegalovirus exposure and HLA in healthy donors. Whole-study context: Researchers found that approximately 77% of a few hundred genotyped donors fell within the Caucasian-associated ancestry cluster.

General study findings and limits: Likely technical artifact: a cluster of highly shared sequence variants. A further, later analysis showed that HLA-associated TCR beta chains (compared with equally common others) were more clonally expanded. Across donors, most TCRs were seen rarely, yet some public ones were widespread.

Trimming took 5 bases from V and 0 from J; bases not matched to a gene: 8. Germline loops: CDR1 SGHVS, CDR2 FQNEAQ. CDR3 size: 18 residues. Points on this clone: The antigen is not known.

Primers included in the PCR were 60 Vbeta and 13 Jbeta primers. Clones were read by immunoSEQ multiplex PCR, and TCRdb kept only the in-frame ones, dropping some. The profile covers over 85,000 clones, with 75% to 80% appearing a single time and roughly 9.6% taken by the ten largest. Material for sequencing was PBMCs. The TCR comes from a male donor in good health and CMV-seropositive. The chain recombines TRBV7-8 with TRBJ2-1; 12 nucleotides align to TRBD2. This CDR3 is CASSPGLAGKSSYNEQFF. CDR3 nucleotides: TGTGCCAGCAGCCCCGGACTAGCGGGAAAGAGCTCCTACAATGAGCAGTTCTTC.